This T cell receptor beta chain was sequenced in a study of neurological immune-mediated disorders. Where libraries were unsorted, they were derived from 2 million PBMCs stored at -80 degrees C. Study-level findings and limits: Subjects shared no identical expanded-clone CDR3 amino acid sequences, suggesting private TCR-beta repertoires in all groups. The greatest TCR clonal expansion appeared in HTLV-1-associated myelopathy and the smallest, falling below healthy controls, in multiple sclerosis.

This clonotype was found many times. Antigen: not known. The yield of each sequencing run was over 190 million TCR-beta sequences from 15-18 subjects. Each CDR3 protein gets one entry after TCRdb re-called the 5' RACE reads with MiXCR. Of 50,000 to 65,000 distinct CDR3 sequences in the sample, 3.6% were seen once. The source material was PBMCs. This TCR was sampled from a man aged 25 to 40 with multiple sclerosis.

The DNA of the CDR3 is TGCGCCAGCAGCCCCCGGAAGAAGCGGGACTCTTCTGAGCAGTACTTC. Translated, it gives CASSPRKKRDSSEQYF. The chain is built from TRBV5-1 and TRBJ2-7, with 7 bases that match TRBD2. J lost 7 bases, V lost 4 bases, and 17 bases had no gene match. The CDR3 covers 16 residues. CDR1 is SGHRS, CDR2 YFSETQ, per germline.